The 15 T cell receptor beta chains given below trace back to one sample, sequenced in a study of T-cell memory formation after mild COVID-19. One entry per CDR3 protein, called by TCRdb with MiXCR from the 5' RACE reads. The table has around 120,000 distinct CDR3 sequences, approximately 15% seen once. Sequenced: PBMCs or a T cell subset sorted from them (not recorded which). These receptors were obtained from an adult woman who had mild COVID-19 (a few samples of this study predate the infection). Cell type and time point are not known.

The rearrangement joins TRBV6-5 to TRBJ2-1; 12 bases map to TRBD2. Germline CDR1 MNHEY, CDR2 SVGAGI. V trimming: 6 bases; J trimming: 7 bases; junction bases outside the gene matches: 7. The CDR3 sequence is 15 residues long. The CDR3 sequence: CASRPLAGGHNEQFF. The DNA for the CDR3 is TGTGCCAGCAGACCACTAGCGGGAGGCCATAATGAGCAGTTCTTC.

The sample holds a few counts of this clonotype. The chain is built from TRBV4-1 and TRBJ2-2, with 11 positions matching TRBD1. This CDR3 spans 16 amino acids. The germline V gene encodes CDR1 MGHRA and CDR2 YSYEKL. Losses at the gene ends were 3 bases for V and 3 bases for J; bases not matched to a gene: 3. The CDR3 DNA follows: TGCGCCAGCAGCCACGGGACAGGGGGAGACACCGGGGAGCTGTTTTTT. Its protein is CASSHGTGGDTGELFF.

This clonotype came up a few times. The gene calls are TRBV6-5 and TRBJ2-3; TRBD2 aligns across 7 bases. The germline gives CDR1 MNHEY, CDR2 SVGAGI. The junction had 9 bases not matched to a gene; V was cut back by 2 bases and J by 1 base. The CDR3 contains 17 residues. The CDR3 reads CASSYLGTTGGTDTQYF. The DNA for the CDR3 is TGTGCCAGCAGTTACCTAGGGACTACGGGCGGCACAGATACGCAGTATTTT.

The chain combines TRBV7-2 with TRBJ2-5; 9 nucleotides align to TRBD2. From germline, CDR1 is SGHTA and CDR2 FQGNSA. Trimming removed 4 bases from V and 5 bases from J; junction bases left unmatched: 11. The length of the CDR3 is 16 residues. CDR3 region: CASSWPRGGAMETQYF. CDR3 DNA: TGTGCCAGCAGCTGGCCGCGGGGGGGAGCTATGGAGACCCAGTACTTC.

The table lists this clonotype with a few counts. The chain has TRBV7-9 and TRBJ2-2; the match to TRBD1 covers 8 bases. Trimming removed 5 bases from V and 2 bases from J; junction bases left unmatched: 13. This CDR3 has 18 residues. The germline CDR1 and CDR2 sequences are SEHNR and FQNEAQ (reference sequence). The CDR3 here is CASSPSDRAPFNTGELFF. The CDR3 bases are TGTGCCAGCAGCCCATCGGACAGGGCCCCATTTAACACCGGGGAGCTGTTTTTT.

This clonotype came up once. This CDR3 is CASTPTLAGTPEGYTF. In nucleotides, the CDR3 is TGTGCCAGCACCCCCACATTGGCAGGGACTCCAGAAGGCTACACCTTC. The chain recombines TRBV9 with TRBJ1-2, with D possibly matching TRBD1 (5 bases). V was shortened by 6 bases and J by 8 bases, with 26 bases between the two germline ends. The CDR3 contains 16 residues. Germline CDR1 reads SGDLS; CDR2 reads YYNGEE.

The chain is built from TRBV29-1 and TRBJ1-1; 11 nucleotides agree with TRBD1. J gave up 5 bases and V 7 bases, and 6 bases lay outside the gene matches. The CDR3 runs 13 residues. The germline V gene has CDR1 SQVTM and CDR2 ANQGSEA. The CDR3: CSARTGGRTEAFF. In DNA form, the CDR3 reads TGCAGCGCCCGGACAGGGGGCAGGACTGAAGCTTTCTTT.

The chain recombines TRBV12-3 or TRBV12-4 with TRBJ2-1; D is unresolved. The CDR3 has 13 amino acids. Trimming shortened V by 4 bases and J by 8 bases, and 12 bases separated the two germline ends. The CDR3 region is CASSSNRPDEQFF. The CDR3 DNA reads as TGTGCCAGCAGTTCAAACCGACCGGATGAGCAGTTCTTC.

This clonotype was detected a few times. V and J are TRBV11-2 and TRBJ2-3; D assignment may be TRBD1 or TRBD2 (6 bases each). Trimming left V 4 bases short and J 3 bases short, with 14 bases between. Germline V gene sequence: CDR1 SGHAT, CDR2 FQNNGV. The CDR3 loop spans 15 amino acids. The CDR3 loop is CASSSMWGATDTQYF. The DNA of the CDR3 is TGTGCCAGCAGCTCCATGTGGGGGGCTACAGATACGCAGTATTTT. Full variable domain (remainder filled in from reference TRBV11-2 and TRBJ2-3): EAGVAQSPRYKIIEKRQSVAFWCNPISGHATLYWYQQILGQGPKLLIQFQNNGVVDDSQLPKDRFSAERLKGVDSTLKIQPAKLEDSAVYLCASSSMWGATDTQYFGPGTRLTVL.

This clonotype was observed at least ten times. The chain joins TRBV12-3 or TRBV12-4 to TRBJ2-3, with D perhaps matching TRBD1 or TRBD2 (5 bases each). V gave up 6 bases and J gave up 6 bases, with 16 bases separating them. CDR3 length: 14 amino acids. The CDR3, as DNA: TGTGCCAGCAGACCGGGATGGGGCTGGGATACGCAGTATTTT. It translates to CASRPGWGWDTQYF.

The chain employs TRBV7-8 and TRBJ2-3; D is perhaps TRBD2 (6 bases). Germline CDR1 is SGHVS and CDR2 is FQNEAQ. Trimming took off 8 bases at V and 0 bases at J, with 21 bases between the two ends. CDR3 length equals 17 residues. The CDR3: CASHEGRWLASTDTQYF. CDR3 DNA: TGTGCCAGCCACGAGGGGAGGTGGCTTGCTAGCACAGATACGCAGTATTTT.

CDR3 nucleotides: TGCGCCAGCAGCTTGCGGATAACAGGGGGCTCTCTCTCCTACAATGAGCAGTTCTTC. Its translation is CASSLRITGGSLSYNEQFF. The V gene is TRBV5-1, the J gene TRBJ2-1, with 9 bases that match TRBD1. The germline V gene has CDR1 SGHRS and CDR2 YFSETQ. V lost 1 base to trimming and J lost 0 bases; unmatched junction nucleotides: 11. There are 19 residues in the CDR3.

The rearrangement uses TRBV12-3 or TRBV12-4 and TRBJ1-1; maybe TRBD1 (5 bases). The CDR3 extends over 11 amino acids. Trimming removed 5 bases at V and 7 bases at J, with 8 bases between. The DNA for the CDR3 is TGTGCCAGCAGTCAGGGTATTGAAGCTTTCTTT. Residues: CASSQGIEAFF.

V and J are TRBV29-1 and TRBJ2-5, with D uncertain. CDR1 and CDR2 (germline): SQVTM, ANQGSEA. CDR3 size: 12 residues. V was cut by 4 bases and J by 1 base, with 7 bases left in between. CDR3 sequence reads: CSVGRAQETQYF. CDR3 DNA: TGCAGCGTTGGTCGCGCCCAAGAGACCCAGTACTTC.

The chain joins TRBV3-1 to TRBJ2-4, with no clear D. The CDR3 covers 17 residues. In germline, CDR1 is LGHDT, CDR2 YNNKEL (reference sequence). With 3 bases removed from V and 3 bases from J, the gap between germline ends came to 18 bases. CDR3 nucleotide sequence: TGTGCCAGCAGCCATCAGAGGAGTCGGGCCTACAAAAACATTCAGTACTTC. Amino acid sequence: CASSHQRSRAYKNIQYF.